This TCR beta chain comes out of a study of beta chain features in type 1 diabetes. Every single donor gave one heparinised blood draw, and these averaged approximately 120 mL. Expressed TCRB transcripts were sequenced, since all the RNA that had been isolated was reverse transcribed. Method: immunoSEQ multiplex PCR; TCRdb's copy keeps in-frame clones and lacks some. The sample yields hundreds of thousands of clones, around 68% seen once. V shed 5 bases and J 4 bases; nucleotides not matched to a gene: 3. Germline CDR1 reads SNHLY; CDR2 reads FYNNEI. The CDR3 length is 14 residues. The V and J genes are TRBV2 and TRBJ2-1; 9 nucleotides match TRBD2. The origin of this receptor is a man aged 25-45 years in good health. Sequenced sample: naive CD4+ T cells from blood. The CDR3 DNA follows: TGTGCCAGCAGTACACTAGCGGGTTACAATGAGCAGTTCTTC. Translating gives CASSTLAGYNEQFF. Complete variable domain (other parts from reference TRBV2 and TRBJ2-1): EPEVTQTPSHQVTQMGQEVILRCVPISNHLYFYWYRQILGQKVEFLVSFYNNEISEKSEIFDDQFSVERPDGSNFTLKIRSTKLEDSAMYFCASSTLAGYNEQFFGPGTRLTVL.